The 30 T cell receptor beta chains listed next were all sequenced from one sample in a study of cytomegalovirus exposure and HLA in healthy donors (dated 2017 in TCRdb). Library preparation used the immunoSEQ multiplex PCR assay. A mixture of 60 forward primers for TCR Vbeta segments and 13 reverse primers for TCR Jbeta segments was used in the multiplex PCR. TCRdb retrieved this table from immuneACCESS and kept in-frame rearrangements only. Not all clones are present; in checked studies, unresolved V genes account for under half, and no reason is known for the remainder. Recorded for this sample are roughly 140,000 clones; roughly 80% of them occurred a single time. Clones ranked in the top ten supply roughly 4.3% of the sample. The specimen was PBMCs. These receptors all come from a woman aged 40 to 55 in good health and CMV-seropositive.

This clone has just a few counts. V and J are TRBV29-1 and TRBJ2-5; D is possibly TRBD2 (5 bases). The DNA end lines up better with TRBJ2-7; the J call may be wrong. The CDR3 runs 12 residues. From germline, CDR1 is SQVTM and CDR2 ANQGSEA. CDR3 in DNA: TGCAGCGTTGTTTCGGGGTCCTACGAGCAGTACTTC. Its translation: CSVVSGSYEQYF.

The genes are TRBV7-9 and TRBJ2-1, with a weak D call TRBD2 (6 bases). Per the germline V gene, CDR1 is SEHNR and CDR2 is FQNEAQ (reference sequence). V was trimmed by 9 bases and J by 8 bases, leaving 20 bases between them. The CDR3 has 14 residues. The CDR3 loop is CASPTRKGEHEQFF. The CDR3 bases are TGTGCCAGTCCGACTAGAAAGGGAGAGCATGAGCAGTTCTTC.

The chain links TRBV5-1 to TRBJ1-5; D may be TRBD1 (5 bases). The V and J ends lost 6 bases and 0 bases respectively, with 10 bases between them. There are 14 residues in the CDR3. Germline loops: CDR1 SGHRS, CDR2 YFSETQ. CDR3 bases: TGCGCCAGCACAGGACAATCTAGCAATCAGCCCCAGCATTTT. It yields the protein CASTGQSSNQPQHF. The full variable domain, rest sourced from reference TRBV5-1 and TRBJ1-5, is KAGVTQTPRYLIKTRGQQVTLSCSPISGHRSVSWYQQTPGQGLQFLFEYFSETQRNKGNFPGRFSGRQFSNSRSEMNVSTLELGDSALYLCASTGQSSNQPQHFGDGTRLSIL.

The V gene is TRBV29-1, the J gene TRBJ2-3; 9 positions agree with TRBD2. After removal of 4 bases from V and 2 bases from J, the junction contained 7 bases not matched to a gene. The CDR3 loop spans 15 amino acids. The germline V gene encodes CDR1 SQVTM and CDR2 ANQGSEA. The CDR3 reads CSVARLAEPTDTQYF. In nucleotides, the CDR3 is TGCAGCGTTGCGAGACTAGCGGAGCCCACAGATACGCAGTATTTT.

The rearrangement uses TRBV27 and TRBJ1-1; D is unclear. The CDR3 consists of 11 residues. Trimming left V 10 bases short and J 2 bases short, with 8 bases between. Germline V CDR1 and CDR2: MNHEY, SMNVEV (reference sequence). CDR3 sequence (DNA): TGTGCCACGAGGAAAAACACTGAAGCTTTCTTT. Protein sequence: CATRKNTEAFF.

This chain joins TRBV7-2 and TRBJ2-7, with TRBD2 matching over 8 bases. The CDR3 runs to 16 residues. Trimming cost V 4 bases and J 2 bases; bases outside gene matches: 10. The V gene's germline CDR1 is SGHTA and CDR2 FQGNSA. CDR3 DNA sequence: TGTGCCAGCAGCTACACGGGGGGGTTGCGTCCCTACGAGCAGTACTTC. The encoded protein is CASSYTGGLRPYEQYF.

This CDR3 reads CASSLTGQGGGYTF. The DNA of the CDR3 is TGTGCCAGCAGCTTAACGGGACAGGGAGGCGGCTACACCTTC. This chain uses TRBV7-3 with TRBJ1-2, with 9 bases aligning to TRBD1. CDR1 SGHTA and CDR2 FQGTGA come from the germline V gene. The CDR3 totals 14 residues. Trimming took 0 bases from V and 8 from J; bases not matched to a gene: 4. Using reference TRBV7-3 and TRBJ1-2 for the parts outside the CDR3, the full variable domain is GAGVSQTPSNKVTEKGKYVELRCDPISGHTALYWYRQSLGQGPEFLIYFQGTGAADDSGLPNDRFFAVRPEGSVSTLKIQRTERGDSAVYLCASSLTGQGGGYTFGSGTRLTVV.

The J gene is TRBJ1-1, the V gene TRBV30; possible D gene TRBD1, 5 bases. V gave up 4 bases and J gave up 6 bases, with 15 bases separating them. Germline loops: CDR1 GTSNPN, CDR2 SVGIG (reference sequence). The CDR3 is 13 amino acids. CDR3 bases: TGTGCCTGGAACACAGGACCGGGGGCTGAAGCTTTCTTT. Translation gives CAWNTGPGAEAFF.

CDR3 loop: CASRVPGGAGELFF. CDR3 DNA: TGTGCCAGCAGGGTCCCCGGGGGTGCCGGGGAGCTGTTTTTT. The rearrangement uses TRBV6-5 and TRBJ2-2; tentative D call: TRBD2 (6 bases). Germline lookup yields CDR1 MNHEY and CDR2 SVGAGI. This CDR3 contains 14 residues. V lost 6 bases and J 6 bases, leaving 14 bases between the germline ends.

V gene TRBV30 combines with J gene TRBJ1-2, with D perhaps matching TRBD1 (5 bases). The V and J ends lost 3 bases and 3 bases respectively, with 11 bases between them. The CDR3 covers 13 residues. The germline CDR1 and CDR2 sequences are GTSNPN and SVGIG (reference sequence). CDR3 sequence: CAWRPGGDYGYTF. The CDR3 DNA reads TGTGCCTGGAGGCCGGGGGGGGACTATGGCTACACCTTC. The variable domain in full, with the rest retrieved from reference TRBV30 and TRBJ1-2, is SQTIHQWPATLVQPVGSPLSLECTVEGTSNPNLYWYRQAAGRGLQLLFYSVGIGQISSEVPQNLSASRPQDRQFILSSKKLLLSDSGFYLCAWRPGGDYGYTFGSGTRLTVV.

The table lists this clone with a count of one. This chain connects TRBV19 to TRBJ2-5, with 8 nucleotides matching TRBD2. Germline V lookup: CDR1 LNHDA, CDR2 SQIVND (reference sequence). The V and J ends lost 8 bases and 2 bases, in that order; junction bases with no gene match: 7. This CDR3 spans 14 amino acids. The CDR3 DNA reads as TGTGCCAGTCGGAGCGGGGGACTTCAAGAGACCCAGTACTTC. It yields the protein CASRSGGLQETQYF.

The chain is built from TRBV28 and TRBJ2-7; 9 nucleotides agree with TRBD1. The CDR3 totals 15 residues. V shed 5 bases and J 4 bases; nucleotides not matched to a gene: 9. Germline CDR1 reads MDHEN; CDR2 reads SYDVKM. The CDR3 DNA is TGTGCCAGCAGTCACGAGACAGGGGGGGTTTACGAGCAGTACTTC. Its translation is CASSHETGGVYEQYF.

The genes are TRBV19 and TRBJ2-2; D might be TRBD2 (5 bases). Germline assignment: CDR1 LNHDA and CDR2 SQIVND (reference sequence). The CDR3 consists of 14 residues. V was pared by 7 bases and J by 9 bases, with 18 bases between. CDR3 protein: CASMGVGYSRELFF. CDR3 coding DNA: TGTGCCAGTATGGGAGTCGGATATTCCAGGGAGCTGTTTTTT.

The chain carries TRBV7-9 and TRBJ1-2; 9 nucleotides agree with TRBD1. V lost 5 bases to trimming and J lost 3 bases; unmatched junction nucleotides: 7. This CDR3 has 15 residues. CDR1 is SEHNR, CDR2 FQNEAQ, per germline (reference sequence). CDR3 in DNA: TGTGCCAGCAGCCTACGACAGGGGGTCGACTATGGCTACACCTTC. It codes for CASSLRQGVDYGYTF.

The gene calls are TRBV7-6 and TRBJ2-4, with 8 bases fitting TRBD1. This CDR3 has 15 amino acids. V gave up 2 bases and J gave up 8 bases; unmatched junction bases: 8. Germline V gives CDR1 SGHVS, CDR2 FNYEAQ. Written as DNA, the CDR3 is TGTGCCAGCAGCTTAACCGGACAGGGCACGGACATTCAGTACTTC. Translation: CASSLTGQGTDIQYF.

This rearrangement joins TRBV9 to TRBJ2-1; TRBD2 agrees at 7 bases. The J segment lost 8 bases and the V segment lost 4 bases, leaving 9 bases of the junction unmatched. The CDR3 is 14 amino acids. Per the germline V gene, CDR1 is SGDLS and CDR2 is YYNGEE. The CDR3 spells CASSPQAGGDEQFF. The CDR3, as DNA: TGTGCCAGCAGCCCCCAGGCTGGGGGGGATGAGCAGTTCTTC.

This clone was picked up a small number of times. V usage is TRBV5-1 and J usage is TRBJ1-4; tentatively, D is TRBD1 (5 bases). The V end was cut by 1 base, the J end by 6 bases, with 16 bases between. This CDR3 is 16 amino acids long. Germline CDR1 is SGHRS and CDR2 is YFSETQ. CDR3 in DNA: TGCGCCAGCAGCTTGACCGGGGGAGGGGAAGATGAAAAACTGTTTTTT. Translation gives CASSLTGGGEDEKLFF.

This clone was detected once. The rearrangement uses TRBV7-2 and TRBJ1-2, with 8 nucleotides matching TRBD1. The germline gives CDR1 SGHTA, CDR2 FQGNSA. V lost 3 bases, J lost 8 bases, and 14 bases stayed unmatched. This CDR3 region has 16 residues. CDR3 in DNA: TGTGCCAGCAGCTTGAGGGCGACAGGGGTAGAAAAAGGCTACACCTTC. This translates into CASSLRATGVEKGYTF.

The chain employs TRBV6-5 and TRBJ1-4, with 9 bases fitting TRBD1. The ends lost 4 bases at V and 6 bases at J; junction bases unmatched: 6. Germline V CDR1 and CDR2: MNHEY, SVGAGI. The CDR3 sequence is 15 residues long. CDR3 region: CASSLQGAGDEKLFF. DNA for the CDR3: TGTGCCAGCAGTTTACAGGGGGCGGGGGATGAAAAACTGTTTTTT.

The V gene is TRBV23-1, the J gene TRBJ2-5; TRBD1 is a possible D gene (6 bases). TRBV23-1 is designated an ORF whose function remains uncertain. With 8 bases removed from V and 5 bases from J, the gap between germline ends came to 18 bases. The CDR3 is 14 amino acids. CDR3 protein: CASRPDSGVETQYF. The CDR3 DNA reads as TGCGCCAGCCGCCCGGACAGTGGCGTGGAGACCCAGTACTTC.

The chain recombines TRBV18 with TRBJ1-1; D not resolved. CDR3 length: 16 amino acids. Germline-derived CDR1 and CDR2 are KGHSH and LQKENI. V dropped 1 base and J dropped 3 bases, with 15 bases sitting between them. Here the CDR3 DNA reads TGTGCCAGCTCACCACAATTAAGACGGGAGGACACTGAAGCTTTCTTT. Protein product: CASSPQLRREDTEAFF.

V is TRBV27 and J is TRBJ1-2, with D tentatively TRBD1 (6 bases). The CDR3 has 13 amino acids. The V gene lost 2 bases and the J gene lost 6 bases, with 10 bases spanning the gap. Germline CDR1 is MNHEY and CDR2 is SMNVEV (reference sequence). CDR3 sequence: CASSLRGGDGYTF. CDR3 nucleotide sequence: TGTGCCAGCAGTTTACGAGGGGGTGATGGCTACACCTTC.

The J gene is TRBJ2-2, the V gene TRBV7-3, with 11 bases that match TRBD1. The ends lost 2 bases at V and 5 bases at J; junction bases unmatched: 4. Germline V gives CDR1 SGHTA, CDR2 FQGTGA. The CDR3 spans 16 residues. DNA for the CDR3: TGTGCCAGCAGCTTATACGGGACAGGGGGGACCGGGGAGCTGTTTTTT. Translation gives CASSLYGTGGTGELFF.

This clone has only a few counts. This chain links TRBV4-2 with TRBJ1-1; D not resolved. The V and J ends lost 1 base and 5 bases respectively, with 2 bases between them. Germline assignment: CDR1 LGHNA and CDR2 YNFKEQ. This CDR3 spans 11 amino acids. Here the CDR3 reads CASSQATEAFF. CDR3 in DNA: TGTGCCAGCAGCCAAGCGACTGAAGCTTTCTTT.

The gene calls are TRBV28 and TRBJ2-1; 8 bases fit TRBD2. Germline V gene sequence: CDR1 MDHEN, CDR2 SYDVKM. This CDR3 contains 14 residues. The ends lost 7 bases at V and 5 bases at J; junction bases unmatched: 7. CDR3 nucleotides: TGTGCCAGCAAAAACGGGGGGGCAAACAATGAGCAGTTCTTC. Residues: CASKNGGANNEQFF. Full variable domain (remainder filled in from reference TRBV28 and TRBJ2-1): DVKVTQSSRYLVKRTGEKVFLECVQDMDHENMFWYRQDPGLGLRLIYFSYDVKMKEKGDIPEGYSVSREKKERFSLILESASTNQTSMYLCASKNGGANNEQFFGPGTRLTVL.

This chain links TRBV2 with TRBJ2-2, with a tentative D call TRBD2 (5 bases). Trimming cost V 9 bases and J 2 bases, with 34 bases left between them. CDR1 is SNHLY, CDR2 FYNNEI, per germline. The CDR3 extends over 21 amino acids. Written as DNA, the CDR3 is TGTGCCAGTGGCTGGTTGATAGCGCCTGCCTCAAATCTTCAAAACACCGGGGAGCTGTTTTTT. It specifies CASGWLIAPASNLQNTGELFF.

The DNA for the CDR3 is TGTGCCAGCAGTTTCGGGAAAAGCAATCAGCCCCAGCATTTT. Protein: CASSFGKSNQPQHF. The chain carries TRBV6-5 and TRBJ1-5; D is uncertain. V was shortened by 4 bases and J by 1 base, with 8 bases between the two germline ends. The germline CDR1 and CDR2 sequences are MNHEY and SVGAGI. The CDR3 sequence is 14 residues long.

The V gene is TRBV7-2, the J gene TRBJ1-2; TRBD1 is a possible D gene (5 bases). The CDR3 has 12 amino acids. With 7 bases removed from V and 6 bases from J, the gap between germline ends came to 12 bases. Germline values: CDR1 SGHTA, CDR2 FQGNSA. The CDR3, as DNA: TGTGCCAGCAATTTGGGGCAAAATGGCTACACCTTC. It specifies CASNLGQNGYTF.

J is TRBJ2-7 and V is TRBV11-2, with TRBD1 matching 8 bases. Germline V gene data show CDR1 as SGHAT and CDR2 as FQNNGV. This CDR3 is built from 13 residues. V trimming: 4 bases; J trimming: 5 bases; junction bases outside the gene matches: 4. The CDR3 reads CASSSLTGDEQYF. The CDR3 DNA is TGTGCCAGCAGCTCACTGACAGGGGACGAGCAGTACTTC.

V usage is TRBV15 and J usage is TRBJ2-3, with a tentative D call TRBD2 (7 bases). The CDR3 spans 16 residues. V lost 0 bases and J 6 bases, leaving 16 bases between the germline ends. Germline V gene data show CDR1 as LNHNV and CDR2 as YYDKDF (reference sequence). CDR3 sequence reads: CATSRDRGRGVDTQYF. The CDR3 DNA reads as TGTGCCACCAGCAGAGATCGGGGGAGGGGGGTGGATACGCAGTATTTT. The full variable domain, in which reference TRBV15 and TRBJ2-3 provide the parts outside the CDR3, is DAMVIQNPRYQVTQFGKPVTLSCSQTLNHNVMYWYQQKSSQAPKLLFHYYDKDFNNEADTPDNFQSRRPNTSFCFLDIRSPGLGDTAMYLCATSRDRGRGVDTQYFGPGTRLTVL.